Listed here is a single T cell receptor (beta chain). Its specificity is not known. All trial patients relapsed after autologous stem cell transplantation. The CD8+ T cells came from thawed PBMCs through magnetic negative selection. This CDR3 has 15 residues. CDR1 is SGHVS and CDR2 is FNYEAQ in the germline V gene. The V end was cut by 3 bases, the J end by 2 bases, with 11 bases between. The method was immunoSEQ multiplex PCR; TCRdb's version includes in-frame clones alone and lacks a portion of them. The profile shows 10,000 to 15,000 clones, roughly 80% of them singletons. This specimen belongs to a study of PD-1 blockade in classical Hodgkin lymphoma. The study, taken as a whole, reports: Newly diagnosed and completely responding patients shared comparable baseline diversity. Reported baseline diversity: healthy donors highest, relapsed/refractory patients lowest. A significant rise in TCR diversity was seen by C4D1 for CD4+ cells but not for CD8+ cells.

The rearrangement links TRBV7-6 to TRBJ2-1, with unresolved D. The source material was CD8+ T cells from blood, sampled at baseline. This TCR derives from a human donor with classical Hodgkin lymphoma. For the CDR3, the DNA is TGTGCCAGCAGCTTGGACCACAACCCCTACAATGAGCAGTTCTTC. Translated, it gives CASSLDHNPYNEQFF.